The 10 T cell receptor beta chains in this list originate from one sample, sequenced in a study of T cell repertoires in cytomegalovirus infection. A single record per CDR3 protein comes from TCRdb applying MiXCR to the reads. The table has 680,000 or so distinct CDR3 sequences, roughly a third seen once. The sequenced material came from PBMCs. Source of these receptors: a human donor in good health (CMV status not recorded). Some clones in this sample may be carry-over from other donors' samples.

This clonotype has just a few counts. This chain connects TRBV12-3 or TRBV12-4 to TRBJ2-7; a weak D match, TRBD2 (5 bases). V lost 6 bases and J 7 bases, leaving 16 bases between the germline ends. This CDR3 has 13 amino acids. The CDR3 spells CASRRTLAGEQYF. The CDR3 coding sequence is TGTGCCAGCAGGAGGACTCTCGCCGGGGAGCAGTACTTC.

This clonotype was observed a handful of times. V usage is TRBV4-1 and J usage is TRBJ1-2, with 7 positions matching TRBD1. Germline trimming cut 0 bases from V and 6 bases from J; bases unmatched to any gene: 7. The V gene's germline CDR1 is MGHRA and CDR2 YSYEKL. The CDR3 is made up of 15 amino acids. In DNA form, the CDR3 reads TGCGCCAGCAGCCAAGATCCCGGCAGGGGGAATGGCTACACCTTC. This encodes CASSQDPGRGNGYTF.

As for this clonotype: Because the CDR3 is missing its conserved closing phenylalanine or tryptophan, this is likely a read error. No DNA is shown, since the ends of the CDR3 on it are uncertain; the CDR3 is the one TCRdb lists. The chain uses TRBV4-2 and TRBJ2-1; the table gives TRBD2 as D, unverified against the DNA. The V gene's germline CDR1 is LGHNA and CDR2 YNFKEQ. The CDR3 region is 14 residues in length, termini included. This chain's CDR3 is CASSPSGRYNEQLL.

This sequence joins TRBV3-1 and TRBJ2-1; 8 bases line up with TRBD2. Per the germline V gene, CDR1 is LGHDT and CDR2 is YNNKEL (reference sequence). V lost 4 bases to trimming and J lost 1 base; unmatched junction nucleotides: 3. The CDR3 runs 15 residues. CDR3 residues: CASSPRLASYNEQFF. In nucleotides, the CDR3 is TGTGCCAGCAGCCCCAGACTAGCGTCCTACAATGAGCAGTTCTTC.

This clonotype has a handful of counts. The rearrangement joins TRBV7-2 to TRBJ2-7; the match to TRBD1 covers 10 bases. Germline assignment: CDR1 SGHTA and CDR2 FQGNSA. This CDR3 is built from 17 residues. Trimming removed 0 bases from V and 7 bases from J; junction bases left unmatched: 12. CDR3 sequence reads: CASSLAGLMDRGTEQYF. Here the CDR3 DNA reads TGTGCCAGCAGCTTAGCGGGTCTCATGGACAGGGGGACGGAGCAGTACTTC.

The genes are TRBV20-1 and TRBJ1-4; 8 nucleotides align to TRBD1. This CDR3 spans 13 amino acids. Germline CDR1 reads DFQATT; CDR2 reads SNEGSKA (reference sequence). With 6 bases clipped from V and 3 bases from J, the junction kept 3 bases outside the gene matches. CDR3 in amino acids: CSAPTGANEKLFF. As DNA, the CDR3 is TGCAGTGCGCCGACAGGGGCTAATGAAAAACTGTTTTTT.

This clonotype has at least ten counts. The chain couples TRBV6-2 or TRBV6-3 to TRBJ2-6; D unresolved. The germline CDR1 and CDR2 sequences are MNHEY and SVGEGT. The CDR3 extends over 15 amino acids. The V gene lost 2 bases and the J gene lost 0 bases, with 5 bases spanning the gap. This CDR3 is CASSYTNSGANVLTF. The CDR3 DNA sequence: TGTGCCAGCAGTTACACGAACTCTGGGGCCAACGTCCTGACTTTC.

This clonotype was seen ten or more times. The CDR3: CASSLLDEQFF. CDR3 sequence (DNA): TGTGCCAGCAGCTTATTGGATGAGCAGTTCTTC. The rearrangement links TRBV7-8 to TRBJ2-1; D uncertain. Germline loops: CDR1 SGHVS, CDR2 FQNEAQ. The V end lost 2 bases, the J end lost 8 bases, and 4 bases lay between the germline ends. The CDR3 covers 11 residues.

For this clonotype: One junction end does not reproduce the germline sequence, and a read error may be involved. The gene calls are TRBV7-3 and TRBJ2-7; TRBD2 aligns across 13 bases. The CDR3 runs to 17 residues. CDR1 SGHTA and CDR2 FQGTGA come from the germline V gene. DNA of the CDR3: TGTTCCAGCAGCCTCTGGACTAGCGGGGGCCGTACCTACGAGCAGTACTTC. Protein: CSSSLWTSGGRTYEQYF. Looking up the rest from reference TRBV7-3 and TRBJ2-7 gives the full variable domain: GAGVSQTPSNKVTEKGKYVELRCDPISGHTALYWYRQSLGQGPEFLIYFQGTGAADDSGLPNDRFFAVRPEGSVSTLKIQRTERGDSAVYLCSSSLWTSGGRTYEQYFGPGTRLTVT.

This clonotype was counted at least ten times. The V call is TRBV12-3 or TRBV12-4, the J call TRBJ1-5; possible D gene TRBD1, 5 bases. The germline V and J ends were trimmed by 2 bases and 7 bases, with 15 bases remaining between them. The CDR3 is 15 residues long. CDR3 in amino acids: CASSLTSQGGQPQHF. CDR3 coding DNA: TGTGCCAGCAGTTTAACCAGCCAGGGAGGGCAGCCCCAGCATTTT.